This TCR beta chain comes out of a study of cytomegalovirus exposure and HLA in healthy donors. Study-wide context: Most genotyped donors, over 70% of 300 to 400, had Caucasian-associated genetic ancestry. General observations from the study: A later look showed TCR association rates differing by HLA locus, highest for DRB1 and lowest for HLA-C. Reported performance of the classifier showed diagnosis of cytomegalovirus status with high specificity and sensitivity.

A multiplex PCR was run with 60 Vbeta primers and 13 Jbeta primers. The data were produced by immunoSEQ multiplex PCR, yet TCRdb's version contains in-frame clones alone and is incomplete. The repertoire has about 160,000 clones, approximately 81% of them found once; the top ten carry 1.5% to 2%. CDR3 length: 18 amino acids. The ends were cut back, 5 bases at V and 1 base at J, with 21 bases in the middle. CDR1 and CDR2 from the germline V gene are MDHEN and SYDVKM. In the case of this clone: Its antigen remains unidentified.

The sequence derives from a man aged 18 to 29 in good health and CMV-seronegative. Material: PBMCs. V usage is TRBV28 and J usage is TRBJ1-5, with a tentative D call TRBD1 (6 bases). CDR3 in amino acids: CASSHPRYRATSNQPQHF. CDR3 DNA: TGTGCCAGCAGTCACCCACGATACAGGGCCACGAGCAATCAGCCCCAGCATTTT.